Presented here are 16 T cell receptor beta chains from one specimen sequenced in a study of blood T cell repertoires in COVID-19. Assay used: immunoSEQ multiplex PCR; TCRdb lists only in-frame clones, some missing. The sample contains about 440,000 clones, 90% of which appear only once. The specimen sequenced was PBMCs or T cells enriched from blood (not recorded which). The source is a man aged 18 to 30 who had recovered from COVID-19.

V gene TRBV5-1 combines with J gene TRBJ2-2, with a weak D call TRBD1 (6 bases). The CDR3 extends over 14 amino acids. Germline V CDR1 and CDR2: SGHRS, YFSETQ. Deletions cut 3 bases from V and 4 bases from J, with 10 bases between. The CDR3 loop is CASSSEGGTGELFF. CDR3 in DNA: TGCGCCAGCAGCTCTGAAGGGGGCACCGGGGAGCTGTTTTTT.

The CDR3 is CAWSTGQGVNTEAFF. The CDR3 DNA follows: TGTGCCTGGAGTACGGGACAGGGGGTAAACACTGAAGCTTTCTTT. J is TRBJ1-1 and V is TRBV30, with 11 positions matching TRBD1. V lost 2 bases and J lost 2; bases outside the gene matches: 4. The length of the CDR3 is 15 residues. Germline V lookup: CDR1 GTSNPN, CDR2 SVGIG (reference sequence).

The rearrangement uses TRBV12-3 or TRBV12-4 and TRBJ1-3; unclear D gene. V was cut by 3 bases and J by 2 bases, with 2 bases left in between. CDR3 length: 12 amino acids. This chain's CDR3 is CASSFTGNTIYF. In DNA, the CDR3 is TGTGCCAGCAGTTTCACTGGAAACACCATATATTTT.

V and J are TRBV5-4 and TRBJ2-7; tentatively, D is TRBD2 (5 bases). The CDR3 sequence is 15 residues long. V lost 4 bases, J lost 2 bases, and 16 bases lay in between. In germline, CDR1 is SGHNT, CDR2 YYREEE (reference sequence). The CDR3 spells CASSRVGAETYEQYF. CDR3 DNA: TGTGCCAGCAGCCGCGTGGGAGCGGAGACCTACGAGCAGTACTTC.

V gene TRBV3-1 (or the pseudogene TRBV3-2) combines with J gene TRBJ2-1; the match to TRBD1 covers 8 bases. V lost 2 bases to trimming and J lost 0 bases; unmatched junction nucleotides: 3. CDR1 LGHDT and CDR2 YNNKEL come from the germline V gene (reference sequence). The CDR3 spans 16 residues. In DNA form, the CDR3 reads TGTGCCAGCAGCCAAAGAGGGACAGGCTCCTACAATGAGCAGTTCTTC. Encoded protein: CASSQRGTGSYNEQFF.

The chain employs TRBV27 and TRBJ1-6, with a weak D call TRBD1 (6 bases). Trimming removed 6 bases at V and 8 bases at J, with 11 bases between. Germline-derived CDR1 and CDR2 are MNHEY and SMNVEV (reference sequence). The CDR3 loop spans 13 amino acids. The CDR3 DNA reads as TGTGCCAGCAGCGAGGGGGGGGATTCACCCCTCCACTTT. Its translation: CASSEGGDSPLHF.

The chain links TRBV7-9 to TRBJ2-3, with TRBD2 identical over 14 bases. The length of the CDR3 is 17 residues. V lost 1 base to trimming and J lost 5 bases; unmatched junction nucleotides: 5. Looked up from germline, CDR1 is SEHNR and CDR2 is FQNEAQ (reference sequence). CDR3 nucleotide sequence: TGTGCCAGCAGCTTAGGCGGACTAGCGGGGGGTCGAGATACGCAGTATTTT. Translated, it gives CASSLGGLAGGRDTQYF.

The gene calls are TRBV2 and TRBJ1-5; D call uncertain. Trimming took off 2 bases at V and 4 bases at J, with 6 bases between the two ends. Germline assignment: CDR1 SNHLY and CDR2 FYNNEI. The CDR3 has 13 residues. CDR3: CASSENLNQPQHF. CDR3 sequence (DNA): TGTGCCAGCAGTGAAAACCTAAATCAGCCCCAGCATTTT.

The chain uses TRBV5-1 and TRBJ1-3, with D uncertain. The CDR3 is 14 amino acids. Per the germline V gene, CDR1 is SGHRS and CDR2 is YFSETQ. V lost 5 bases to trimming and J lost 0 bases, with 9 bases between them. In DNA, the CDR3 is TGCGCCAGCAGAAGAGAGCTCTCTGGAAACACCATATATTTT. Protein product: CASRRELSGNTIYF.

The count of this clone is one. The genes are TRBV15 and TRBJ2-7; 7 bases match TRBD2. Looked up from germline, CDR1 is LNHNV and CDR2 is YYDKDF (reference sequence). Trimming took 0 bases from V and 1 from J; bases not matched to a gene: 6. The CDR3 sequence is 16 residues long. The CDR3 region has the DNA TGTGCCACCAGCAGAGATACCCAGCGGGGTTCCTACGAGCAGTACTTC. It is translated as CATSRDTQRGSYEQYF.

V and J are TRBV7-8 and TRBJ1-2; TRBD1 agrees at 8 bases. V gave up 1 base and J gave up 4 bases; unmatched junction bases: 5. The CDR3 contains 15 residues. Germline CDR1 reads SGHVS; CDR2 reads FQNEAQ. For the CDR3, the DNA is TGTGCCAGCAGCTTAGGACCCACAGGGGGCTATGGCTACACCTTC. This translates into CASSLGPTGGYGYTF.

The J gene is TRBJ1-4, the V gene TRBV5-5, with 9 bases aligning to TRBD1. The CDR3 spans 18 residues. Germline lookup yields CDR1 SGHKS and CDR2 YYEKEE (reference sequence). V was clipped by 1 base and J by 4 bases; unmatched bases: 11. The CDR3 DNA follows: TGTGCCAGCAGCTTGACTCGGCCGGGACAGGGAATTAATGAAAAACTGTTTTTT. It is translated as CASSLTRPGQGINEKLFF. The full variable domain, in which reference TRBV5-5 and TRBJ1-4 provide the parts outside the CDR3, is DAGVTQSPTHLIKTRGQQVTLRCSPISGHKSVSWYQQVLGQGPQFIFQYYEKEERGRGNFPDRFSARQFPNYSSELNVNALLLGDSALYLCASSLTRPGQGINEKLFFGSGTQLSVL.

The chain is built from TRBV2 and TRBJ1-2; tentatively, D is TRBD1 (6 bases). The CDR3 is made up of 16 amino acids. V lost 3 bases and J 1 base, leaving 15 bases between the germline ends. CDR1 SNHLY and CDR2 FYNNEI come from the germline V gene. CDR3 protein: CASSEHRTANNYGYTF. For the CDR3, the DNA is TGTGCCAGCAGTGAGCACCGGACAGCGAATAACTATGGCTACACCTTC.

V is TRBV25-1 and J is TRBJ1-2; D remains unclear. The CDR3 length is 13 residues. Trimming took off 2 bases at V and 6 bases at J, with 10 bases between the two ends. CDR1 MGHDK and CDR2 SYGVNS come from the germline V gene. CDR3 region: CASSERWSDGYTF. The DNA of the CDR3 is TGTGCCAGCAGTGAAAGATGGTCGGATGGCTACACCTTC.

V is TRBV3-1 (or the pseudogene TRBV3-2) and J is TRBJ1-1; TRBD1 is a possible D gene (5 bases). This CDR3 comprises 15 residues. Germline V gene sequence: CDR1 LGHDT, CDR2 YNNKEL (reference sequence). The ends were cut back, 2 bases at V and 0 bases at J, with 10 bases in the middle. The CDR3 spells CASSQRGRMNTEAFF. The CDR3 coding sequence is TGTGCCAGCAGCCAAAGGGGTAGGATGAACACTGAAGCTTTCTTT.

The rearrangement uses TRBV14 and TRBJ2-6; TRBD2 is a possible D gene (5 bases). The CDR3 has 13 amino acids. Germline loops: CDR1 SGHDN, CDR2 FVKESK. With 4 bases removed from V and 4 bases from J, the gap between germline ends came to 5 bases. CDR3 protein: CASSRRGANVLTF. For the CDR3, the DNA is TGTGCCAGCAGCCGGAGGGGGGCCAACGTCCTGACTTTC.